The 28 T cell receptor beta chains listed next were all sequenced from one sample in a study of CD8 T cells in ankylosing spondylitis. Using its own MiXCR run on the 5' RACE reads, TCRdb lists one record per CDR3 protein. This sample has under 250,000 distinct CDR3 sequences; around a quarter occur once, and the top ten carry 6.6%. The sequenced sample consisted of blood, either unsorted or a sorted T cell fraction (not recorded which). The receptors stem from a male donor with ankylosing spondylitis or in good health (not recorded which).

This clonotype appeared a few times. This chain joins TRBV7-3 and TRBJ1-1, with D hard to call. This CDR3 has 13 amino acids. In germline, CDR1 is SGHTA, CDR2 FQGTGA. Between the trimmed V and J ends, which lost 2 bases and 6 bases, there was a span of 10 bases. The CDR3 protein is CASSLSTQSEAFF. The CDR3 nucleotides read TGTGCCAGCAGCTTATCGACCCAATCTGAAGCTTTCTTT.

Relative to its sample, this clonotype is medium-sized. The chain joins TRBV5-5 to TRBJ2-5; 7 bases align to TRBD1. The CDR3 is 14 residues long. CDR1 SGHKS and CDR2 YYEKEE come from the germline V gene (reference sequence). Trimming cost V 4 bases and J 5 bases; bases outside gene matches: 8. CDR3 coding DNA: TGTGCCAGCAGCAAAGAGGGGGCCTACGAGACCCAGTACTTC. Residues: CASSKEGAYETQYF.

There are many counts of this clonotype. The V gene is TRBV29-1, the J gene TRBJ2-5, with D unclear. V shed 8 bases and J shed 3 bases, with 7 bases lying between them. The CDR3 extends over 10 amino acids. CDR1 and CDR2 (germline): SQVTM, ANQGSEA. Here the CDR3 DNA reads TGCAGCTCCCAGGAAGAGACCCAGTACTTC. Residues: CSSQEETQYF. Full variable domain (outside the CDR3, taken from reference TRBV29-1 and TRBJ2-5): SAVISQKPSRDICQRGTSLTIQCQVDSQVTMMFWYRQQPGQSLTLIATANQGSEATYESGFVIDKFPISRPNLTFSTLTVSNMSPEDSSIYLCSSQEETQYFGPGTRLLVL.

The V call is TRBV7-2, the J call TRBJ2-7; weak D call: TRBD2 (5 bases). V lost 2 bases and J lost 6, with 17 bases in between. CDR3 length: 15 amino acids. From germline, CDR1 is SGHTA and CDR2 FQGNSA. CDR3 sequence: CASSLNGRGMGEQYF. The CDR3 nucleotides read TGTGCCAGCAGCTTAAATGGTCGGGGAATGGGCGAGCAGTACTTC.

Only a few counts were recorded for this clonotype. CDR3 nucleotide sequence: TGTGCCAGCACCCCATCCGCGGGAGCCTACAATGAGCAGTTCTTC. The encoded protein is CASTPSAGAYNEQFF. The chain carries TRBV12-3 or TRBV12-4 and TRBJ2-1; 7 positions agree with TRBD2. The CDR3 spans 15 residues. V lost 7 bases to trimming and J lost 2 bases; unmatched junction nucleotides: 8.

The chain employs TRBV12-3 or TRBV12-4 and TRBJ1-2; D gene ambiguous. Trimming left V 3 bases short and J 8 bases short, with 13 bases between. The CDR3 sequence is 13 residues long. The CDR3, as DNA: TGTGCCAGCAGTTTGTCAGGAAGATACGGCTACACCTTC. Its protein is CASSLSGRYGYTF.

The rearrangement joins TRBV5-1 to TRBJ1-6; D remains ambiguous. Between the trimmed V and J ends, which lost 4 bases and 0 bases, there was a span of 8 bases. The CDR3 contains 15 residues. From germline, CDR1 is SGHRS and CDR2 YFSETQ. The CDR3 DNA reads as TGCGCCAGCAGCACGGAGCTCTCCTATAATTCACCCCTCCACTTT. It codes for CASSTELSYNSPLHF.

This CDR3 reads CASSAEGPTWVAGEQFF. CDR3 in DNA: TGTGCCAGCAGCGCGGAGGGACCGACCTGGGTTGCCGGTGAGCAGTTCTTC. The V and J genes are TRBV9 and TRBJ2-1, with TRBD2 as a possible D gene (6 bases). Trimming took off 3 bases at V and 9 bases at J, with 25 bases between the two ends. The CDR3 consists of 17 residues. Germline CDR1 SGDLS, CDR2 YYNGEE.

This chain links TRBV20-1 with TRBJ2-5; a weak D match, TRBD2 (6 bases). V lost 3 bases and J 1 base, leaving 15 bases between the germline ends. The CDR3 contains 15 residues. Germline V gene lookup returns CDR1 DFQATT and CDR2 SNEGSKA (reference sequence). The CDR3: CSARDGRGPQETQYF. The CDR3 region has the DNA TGCAGTGCTAGGGATGGGCGGGGCCCCCAAGAGACCCAGTACTTC.

This clonotype was observed at least ten times. The genes are TRBV12-3 or TRBV12-4 and TRBJ1-1; no clear D. There are 13 residues in the CDR3. V was cut by 5 bases and J by 3 bases, with 10 bases left in between. The CDR3 protein is CASSAPLHTEAFF. CDR3 nucleotide sequence: TGTGCCAGCAGTGCCCCCCTGCACACTGAAGCTTTCTTT.

This chain joins TRBV4-3 and TRBJ2-3; D is possibly TRBD2 (5 bases). Germline V gene sequence: CDR1 LGHNA, CDR2 YSLEER. Trimming removed 3 bases at V and 5 bases at J, with 12 bases between. The CDR3 is made up of 14 amino acids. This CDR3 reads CASSHSPREDTQYF. DNA for the CDR3: TGCGCCAGCAGCCATTCCCCCCGGGAAGATACGCAGTATTTT.

This clonotype was seen a few times. The genes are TRBV20-1 and TRBJ1-1; no firm D call. Per germline, CDR1 DFQATT and CDR2 SNEGSKA (reference sequence). The CDR3 contains 15 residues. V was cut by 3 bases and J by 5 bases, with 19 bases left in between. The CDR3 bases are TGCAGTGCTAGGTTGACAACTTCCACCGCAACTGAAGCTTTCTTT. It codes for CSARLTTSTATEAFF.

The table lists this clonotype with a few counts. In DNA form, the CDR3 reads TGCAGTGCTTCCGGGACAGGGGGTCCAGATACGCAGTATTTT. Amino acids: CSASGTGGPDTQYF. The chain carries TRBV20-1 and TRBJ2-3; the match to TRBD1 covers 11 bases. V shed 5 bases and J 4 bases; nucleotides not matched to a gene: 5. CDR1 DFQATT and CDR2 SNEGSKA come from the germline V gene (reference sequence). This CDR3 has 14 amino acids.

This clonotype has ten or more counts. The chain links TRBV20-1 to TRBJ2-7; 15 nucleotides align to TRBD2. CDR3 size: 15 residues. In germline, CDR1 is DFQATT, CDR2 SNEGSKA (reference sequence). Trimming took 2 bases from V and 5 from J; bases not matched to a gene: 4. The CDR3 sequence is CSARKGTSGRNEQYF. The CDR3 bases are TGCAGTGCTAGAAAAGGGACTAGCGGGAGGAACGAGCAGTACTTC.

The chain combines TRBV18 with TRBJ2-1; a possible D gene is TRBD2 (6 bases). This CDR3 has 17 amino acids. Germline-derived CDR1 and CDR2 are KGHSH and LQKENI. V lost 2 bases and J 0 bases, leaving 14 bases between the germline ends. In DNA form, the CDR3 reads TGTGCCAGCTCACCATTTCGAACCGGGAGCTCCTACAATGAGCAGTTCTTC. Translation gives CASSPFRTGSSYNEQFF.

The chain has TRBV6-1 and TRBJ2-1; maybe TRBD2 (6 bases). The CDR3 covers 13 residues. V lost 2 bases and J lost 9, with 11 bases in between. The germline V gene encodes CDR1 MNHNS and CDR2 SASEGT. In DNA, the CDR3 is TGTGCCAGCAGTGAATATCTCGGGGGTGAGCAGTTCTTC. Translating gives CASSEYLGGEQFF.

In its sample, this clonotype was seen once. V and J are TRBV5-1 and TRBJ2-3; 11 nucleotides align to TRBD2. The J segment lost 0 bases and the V segment lost 2 bases, leaving 5 bases of the junction unmatched. Germline V gene data show CDR1 as SGHRS and CDR2 as YFSETQ. The CDR3 spans 17 residues. The CDR3 is CASSFGTSGPSTDTQYF. In nucleotides, the CDR3 is TGCGCCAGCAGCTTCGGGACTAGCGGACCTAGCACAGATACGCAGTATTTT. Drawing the rest from reference TRBV5-1 and TRBJ2-3, the complete variable domain is KAGVTQTPRYLIKTRGQQVTLSCSPISGHRSVSWYQQTPGQGLQFLFEYFSETQRNKGNFPGRFSGRQFSNSRSEMNVSTLELGDSALYLCASSFGTSGPSTDTQYFGPGTRLTVL.

The chain carries TRBV7-2 and TRBJ1-5; D unclear. The ends were cut back, 5 bases at V and 6 bases at J, with 14 bases in the middle. The CDR3 runs 14 residues. The germline V gene has CDR1 SGHTA and CDR2 FQGNSA. This CDR3 is CASSLRPESQPQHF. CDR3 coding DNA: TGTGCCAGCAGCCTGAGGCCTGAGAGTCAGCCCCAGCATTTT.

The chain joins TRBV5-5 to TRBJ1-2; 7 bases are a match to TRBD1. The CDR3 sequence is 14 residues long. The germline CDR1 and CDR2 sequences are SGHKS and YYEKEE (reference sequence). The ends lost 2 bases at V and 4 bases at J; junction bases unmatched: 5. CDR3 protein: CASSLRDSLYGYTF. The DNA for the CDR3 is TGTGCCAGCAGCTTACGGGACAGCCTCTATGGCTACACCTTC.

This clonotype was seen at least ten times. The V call is TRBV29-1, the J call TRBJ2-3, with D perhaps matching TRBD1 (5 bases). Germline CDR1 SQVTM, CDR2 ANQGSEA. V was trimmed by 4 bases and J by 1 base, leaving 12 bases between them. This CDR3 has 14 amino acids. The CDR3 reads CSVGKGLRTDTQYF. As DNA, the CDR3 is TGCAGCGTTGGCAAGGGGCTACGCACAGATACGCAGTATTTT.

This sequence joins TRBV4-1 and TRBJ2-3; 13 positions agree with TRBD2. CDR1 MGHRA and CDR2 YSYEKL come from the germline V gene. Trimming at V came to 5 bases and at J to 8 bases, leaving 13 bases not matched to a gene. The CDR3 spans 17 residues. Here the CDR3 reads CASSFSPVLAGGGTQYF. DNA of the CDR3: TGCGCCAGCAGCTTCTCACCCGTACTAGCGGGAGGGGGTACGCAGTATTTT.

There are a few counts of this clonotype. The chain employs TRBV20-1 and TRBJ1-2, with D perhaps TRBD1 (6 bases). Trimming removed 6 bases from V and 0 bases from J, with 14 bases in between. CDR3 length: 14 residues. Germline values: CDR1 DFQATT, CDR2 SNEGSKA (reference sequence). The CDR3 nucleotides are TGCAGTGCAGGGGGGCTTACCGCTAACTATGGCTACACCTTC. This sequence encodes CSAGGLTANYGYTF.

This chain connects TRBV20-1 to TRBJ2-1; a possible D gene is TRBD2 (6 bases). Per germline, CDR1 DFQATT and CDR2 SNEGSKA (reference sequence). V lost 6 bases and J 9 bases, leaving 15 bases between the germline ends. CDR3 length equals 12 residues. The CDR3 DNA reads TGCAGTGCACCGGGCCCGCGGGGTGAGCAGTTCTTC. This gives the protein CSAPGPRGEQFF.

This clonotype showed up many times. The chain recombines TRBV12-3 or TRBV12-4 with TRBJ2-2; 10 bases agree with TRBD1. The CDR3 covers 15 residues. J gave up 2 bases and V 6 bases, and 3 bases lay outside the gene matches. CDR3 nucleotides: TGTGCCAGCAGGAAGACAGGGGGCAACACCGGGGAGCTGTTTTTT. It translates to CASRKTGGNTGELFF.

This clonotype was seen ten or more times. The J gene is TRBJ2-5, the V gene TRBV2; D uncertain. CDR1 SNHLY and CDR2 FYNNEI come from the germline V gene. V was cut by 3 bases and J by 4 bases, with 6 bases left in between. The CDR3 totals 12 residues. The CDR3 is CASSDQGETQYF. The CDR3 bases are TGTGCCAGCAGTGACCAAGGAGAGACCCAGTACTTC.

This clonotype was counted many times. This chain joins TRBV12-3 or TRBV12-4 and TRBJ2-1; TRBD2 aligns across 12 bases. The CDR3 runs 16 residues. V was clipped by 6 bases and J by 3 bases; unmatched bases: 6. This CDR3 reads CASRQLTSGSYNEQFF. For the CDR3, the DNA is TGTGCCAGCAGGCAGCTGACTAGCGGGAGCTACAATGAGCAGTTCTTC.

This clonotype was observed at least ten times. The rearrangement uses TRBV27 and TRBJ2-7; 10 bases map to TRBD2. The germline gives CDR1 MNHEY, CDR2 SMNVEV (reference sequence). The CDR3 has 15 amino acids. Trimming at V came to 6 bases and at J to 0 bases, leaving 5 bases not matched to a gene. The CDR3 nucleotides read TGTGCCAGCAGAGGACTAGCGGACAACTCCTACGAGCAGTACTTC. Protein: CASRGLADNSYEQYF.

In this sample, this clonotype turned up a few times. The gene calls are TRBV29-1 and TRBJ2-3; the match to TRBD2 covers 7 bases. The CDR3 runs to 11 residues. V shed 4 bases and J 7 bases; nucleotides not matched to a gene: 2. Germline values: CDR1 SQVTM, CDR2 ANQGSEA. The CDR3 protein is CSVGEGNTQYF. The CDR3 DNA sequence: TGCAGCGTTGGGGAGGGAAATACGCAGTATTTT.